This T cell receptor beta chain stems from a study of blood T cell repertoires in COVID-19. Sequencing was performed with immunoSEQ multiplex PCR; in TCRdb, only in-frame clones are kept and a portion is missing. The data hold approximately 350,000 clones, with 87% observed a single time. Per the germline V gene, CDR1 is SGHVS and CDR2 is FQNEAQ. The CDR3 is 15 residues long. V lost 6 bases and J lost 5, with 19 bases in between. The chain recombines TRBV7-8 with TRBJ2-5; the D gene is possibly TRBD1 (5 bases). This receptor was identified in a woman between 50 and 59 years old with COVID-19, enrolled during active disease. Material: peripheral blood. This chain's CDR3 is CASRNRFFADETQYF. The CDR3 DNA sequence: TGTGCCAGCAGGAACAGGTTTTTCGCGGATGAGACCCAGTACTTC.